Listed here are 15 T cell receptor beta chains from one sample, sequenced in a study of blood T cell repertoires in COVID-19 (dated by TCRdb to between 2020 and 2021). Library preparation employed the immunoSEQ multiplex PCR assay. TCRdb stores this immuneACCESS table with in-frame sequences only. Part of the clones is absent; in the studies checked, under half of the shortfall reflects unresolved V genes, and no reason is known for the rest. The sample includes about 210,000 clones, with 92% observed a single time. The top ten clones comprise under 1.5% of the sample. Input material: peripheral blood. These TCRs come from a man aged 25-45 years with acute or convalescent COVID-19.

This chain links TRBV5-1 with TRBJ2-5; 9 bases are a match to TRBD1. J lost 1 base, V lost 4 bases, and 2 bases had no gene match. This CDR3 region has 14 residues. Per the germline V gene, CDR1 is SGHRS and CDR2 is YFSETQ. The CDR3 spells CASSLTGGQETQYF. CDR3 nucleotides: TGCGCCAGCAGCCTGACAGGGGGCCAAGAGACCCAGTACTTC.

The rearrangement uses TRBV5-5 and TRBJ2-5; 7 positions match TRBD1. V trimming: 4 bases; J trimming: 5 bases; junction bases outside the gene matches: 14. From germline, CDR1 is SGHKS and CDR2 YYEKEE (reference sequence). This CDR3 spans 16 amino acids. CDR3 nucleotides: TGTGCCAGCAGCCGAACCGGGACAGTGAGGAGGGAGACCCAGTACTTC. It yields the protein CASSRTGTVRRETQYF.

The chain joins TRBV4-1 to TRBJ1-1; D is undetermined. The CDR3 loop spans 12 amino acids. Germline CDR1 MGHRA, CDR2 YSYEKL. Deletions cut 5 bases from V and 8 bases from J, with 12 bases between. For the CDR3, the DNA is TGCGCCAGCAGCACCACCGGCAGGGAAGCTTTCTTT. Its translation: CASSTTGREAFF.

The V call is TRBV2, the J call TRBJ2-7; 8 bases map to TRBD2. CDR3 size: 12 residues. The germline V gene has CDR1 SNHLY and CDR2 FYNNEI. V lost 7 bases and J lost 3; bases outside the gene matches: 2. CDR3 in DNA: TGTGCCAGCACCGCGGGGGGCTACGAGCAGTACTTC. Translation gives CASTAGGYEQYF.

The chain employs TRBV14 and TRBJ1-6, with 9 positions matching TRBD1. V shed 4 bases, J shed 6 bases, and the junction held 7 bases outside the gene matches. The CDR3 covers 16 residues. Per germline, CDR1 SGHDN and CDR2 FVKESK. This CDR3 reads CASSPWTGEGNSPLHF. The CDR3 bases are TGTGCCAGCAGCCCGTGGACAGGGGAAGGTAATTCACCCCTCCACTTT.

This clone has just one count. The CDR3 DNA follows: TGTGCCAGTTCTACTAGCGGGGTTAGCTCCTACAATGAGCAGTTCTTC. Amino acid sequence: CASSTSGVSSYNEQFF. The chain links TRBV19 to TRBJ2-1; 10 bases map to TRBD2. The CDR3 covers 16 residues. Losses at the gene ends were 8 bases for V and 0 bases for J; bases not matched to a gene: 7. Germline assignment: CDR1 LNHDA and CDR2 SQIVND (reference sequence).

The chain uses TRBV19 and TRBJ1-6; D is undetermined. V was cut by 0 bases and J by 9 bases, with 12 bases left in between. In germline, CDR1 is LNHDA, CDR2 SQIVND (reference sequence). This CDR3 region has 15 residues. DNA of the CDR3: TGTGCCAGTAGTATAGAACCGGGAAGGTTTTCACCCCTCCACTTT. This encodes CASSIEPGRFSPLHF.

The CDR3 DNA follows: TGCAGTGCGAGTAGGGACAGGGCTTACACCATATATTTT. Translation: CSASRDRAYTIYF. The chain is built from TRBV20-1 and TRBJ1-3; 9 bases line up with TRBD1. The CDR3 runs 13 residues. J gave up 8 bases and V 6 bases, and 8 bases lay outside the gene matches. In germline, CDR1 is DFQATT, CDR2 SNEGSKA (reference sequence).

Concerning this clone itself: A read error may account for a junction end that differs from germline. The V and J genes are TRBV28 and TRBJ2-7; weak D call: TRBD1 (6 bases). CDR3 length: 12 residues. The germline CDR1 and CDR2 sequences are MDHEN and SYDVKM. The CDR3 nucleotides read TGTGCCAGCAGTTTATTCAACAGGGTTTTGGAGTTC. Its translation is CASSLFNRVLEF.

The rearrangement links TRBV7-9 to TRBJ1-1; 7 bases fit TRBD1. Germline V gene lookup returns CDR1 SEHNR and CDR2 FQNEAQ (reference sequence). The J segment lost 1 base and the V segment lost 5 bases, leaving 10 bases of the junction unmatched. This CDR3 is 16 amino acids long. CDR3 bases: TGTGCCAGCAGCGTAGGGACAGCTGTTCCGAACACTGAAGCTTTCTTT. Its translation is CASSVGTAVPNTEAFF.

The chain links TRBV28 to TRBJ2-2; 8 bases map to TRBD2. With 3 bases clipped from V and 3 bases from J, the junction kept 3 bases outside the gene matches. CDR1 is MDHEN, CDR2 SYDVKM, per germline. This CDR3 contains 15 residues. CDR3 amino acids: CASSFGRVHTGELFF. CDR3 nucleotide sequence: TGTGCCAGCAGTTTCGGGAGGGTCCACACCGGGGAGCTGTTTTTT.

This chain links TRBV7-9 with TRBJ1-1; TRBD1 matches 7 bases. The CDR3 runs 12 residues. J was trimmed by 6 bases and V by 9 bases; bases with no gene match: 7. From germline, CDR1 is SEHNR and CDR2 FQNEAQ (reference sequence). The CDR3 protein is CARDRVSPEAFF. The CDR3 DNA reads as TGTGCCAGAGACAGGGTGTCTCCTGAAGCTTTCTTT.

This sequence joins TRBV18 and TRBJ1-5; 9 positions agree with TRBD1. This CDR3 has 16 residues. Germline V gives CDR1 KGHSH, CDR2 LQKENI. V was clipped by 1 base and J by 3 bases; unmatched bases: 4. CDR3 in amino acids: CASSPRRDRDNQPQHF. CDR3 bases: TGTGCCAGCTCACCACGACGGGACAGGGACAATCAGCCCCAGCATTTT. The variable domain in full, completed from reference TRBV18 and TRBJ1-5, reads NAGVMQNPRHLVRRRGQEARLRCSPMKGHSHVYWYRQLPEEGLKFMVYLQKENIIDESGMPKERFSAEFPKEGPSILRIQQVVRGDSAAYFCASSPRRDRDNQPQHFGDGTRLSIL.

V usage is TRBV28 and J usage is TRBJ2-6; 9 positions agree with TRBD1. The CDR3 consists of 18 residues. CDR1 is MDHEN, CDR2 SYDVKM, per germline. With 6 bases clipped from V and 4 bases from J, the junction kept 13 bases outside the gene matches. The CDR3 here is CASRAIGGQGNGANVLTF. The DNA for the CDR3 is TGTGCCAGCAGGGCCATAGGGGGACAGGGTAACGGGGCCAACGTCCTGACTTTC.

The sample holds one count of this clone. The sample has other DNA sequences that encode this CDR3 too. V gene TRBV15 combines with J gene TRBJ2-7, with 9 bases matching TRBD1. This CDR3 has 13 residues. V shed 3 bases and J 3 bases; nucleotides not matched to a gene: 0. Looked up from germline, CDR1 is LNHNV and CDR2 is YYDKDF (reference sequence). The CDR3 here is CATSRDRGYEQYF. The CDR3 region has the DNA TGTGCCACCAGCAGGGACAGGGGCTACGAGCAGTACTTC.